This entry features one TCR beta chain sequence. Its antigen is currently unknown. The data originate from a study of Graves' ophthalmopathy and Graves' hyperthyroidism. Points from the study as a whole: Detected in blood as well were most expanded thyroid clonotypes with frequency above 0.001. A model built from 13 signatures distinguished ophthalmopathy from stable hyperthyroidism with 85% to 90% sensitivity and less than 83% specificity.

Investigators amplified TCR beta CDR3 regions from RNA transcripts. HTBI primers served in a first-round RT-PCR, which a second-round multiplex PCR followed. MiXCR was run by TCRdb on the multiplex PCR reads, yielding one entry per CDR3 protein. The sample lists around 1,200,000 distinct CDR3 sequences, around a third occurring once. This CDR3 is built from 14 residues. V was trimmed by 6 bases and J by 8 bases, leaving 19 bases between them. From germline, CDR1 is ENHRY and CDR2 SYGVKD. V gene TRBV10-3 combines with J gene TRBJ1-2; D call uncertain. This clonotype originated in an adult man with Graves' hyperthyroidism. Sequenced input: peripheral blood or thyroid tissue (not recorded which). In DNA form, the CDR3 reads TGTGCCATCAGCCAGGCAGCTCTCCGCCTGGGCTACACCTTC. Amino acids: CAISQAALRLGYTF.